This is a list of T cell receptor beta chains from one sample in a study of blood T cell repertoires in COVID-19. Clones were sequenced by immunoSEQ multiplex PCR, and TCRdb holds only the in-frame ones, with some missing. The profile shows about 170,000 clones, roughly 89% of them singletons. Sequenced input: peripheral blood. The source of these receptors is a young man with active or convalescent COVID-19. CDR3s include the opening cysteine and the closing phenylalanine or tryptophan. The D gene is left open where the match is weak. Only some rows state a clone size, as once, few, many or a class for expanded clones.

j_call v_call clone_size d_call cdr3_aa cdr3_nt
TRBJ2-2 TRBV7-9 - TRBD1 CASSLGSGGEFIGELFF TGTGCCAGCAGCCTCGGATCAGGGGGCGAATTTATAGGGGAGCTGTTTTTT
TRBJ1-1 TRBV6-5 - - CASSFGGANTEAFF TGTGCCAGCAGTTTCGGGGGGGCTAACACTGAAGCTTTCTTT
TRBJ1-5 TRBV4-1 - - CASSQVSLRTNQPQHF TGCGCCAGCAGCCAAGTCTCCTTGAGAACTAATCAGCCCCAGCATTTT
TRBJ2-2 TRBV28 - TRBD2 CASSSLTSGGGDTGELFF TGTGCCAGCAGTTCTCTGACTAGCGGGGGCGGGGACACCGGGGAGCTGTTTTTT
TRBJ1-1 TRBV11-2 - - CASTGGGRNTEAFF TGTGCCAGCACCGGGGGAGGGAGGAACACTGAAGCTTTCTTT
TRBJ2-1 TRBV12-2 - - CASRLDRASGATLNDNEQFF TGTGCAAGTCGCTTAGATCGGGCTAGCGGAGCGACCTTGAACGACAATGAGCAGTTCTTC
TRBJ2-7 TRBV29-1 - TRBD1 CSVMRTGGIHEQYF TGCAGCGTTATGAGGACAGGGGGGATCCACGAGCAGTACTTC
TRBJ2-1 TRBV4-3 once - CASSQEVGVNEQFF TGCGCCAGCAGCCAAGAGGTCGGAGTCAATGAGCAGTTCTTC
TRBJ1-2 TRBV29-1 - - CSVVKGEVDTF TGCAGCGTTGTGAAAGGGGAGGTCGACACCTTC
TRBJ2-5 TRBV21-1 - - CASSKARVAGAEETQYF TGTGCCAGCAGCAAAGCGCGCGTAGCGGGGGCGGAAGAGACCCAGTACTTC
TRBJ2-4 TRBV7-9 - TRBD2 CASSQMASGGEVWGNIQYF TGTGCCAGCAGCCAGATGGCTAGCGGGGGTGAAGTTTGGGGAAACATTCAGTACTTC
TRBJ2-1 TRBV9 - - CASSVQGGYYNEQFF TGTGCTAGCAGCGTACAGGGCGGCTACTACAATGAGCAGTTCTTC
TRBJ2-1 TRBV7-3 once - CASSGTGTPQVEQFF TGTGCCAGCTCAGGAACCGGGACTCCCCAAGTGGAGCAGTTCTTC
TRBJ1-1 TRBV27 - - CASSSRRADTEAFF TGTGCCAGCAGTTCCAGGAGGGCCGACACTGAAGCTTTCTTT
TRBJ1-2 TRBV5-6 - - CASSLPGSNYGYTF TGTGCCAGCAGCTTGCCGGGAAGCAACTATGGCTACACCTTC
TRBJ2-1 TRBV18 - - CASSPRQVNNEQFF TGTGCCAGCTCACCTCGACAGGTAAACAATGAGCAGTTCTTC
TRBJ2-3 TRBV9 - - CASSVMPISSTDTQYF TGTGCCAGCAGCGTAATGCCTATTTCTAGCACAGATACGCAGTATTTT
TRBJ2-5 TRBV27 - TRBD2 CASSLAGDQETQYF TGTGCCAGCAGTTTGGCGGGGGACCAAGAGACCCAGTACTTC
TRBJ1-1 TRBV5-1 - TRBD1 CASSDRGTGSTEAFF TGCGCCAGCAGCGACAGGGGGACAGGGAGCACTGAAGCTTTCTTT
TRBJ1-2 TRBV4-2 - - CASNRAGEEGYTF TGTGCCAGCAACCGCGCGGGGGAAGAGGGCTACACCTTC
TRBJ2-2 TRBV6-5 - - CASRPPRGPGELFF TGTGCCAGCAGGCCCCCGCGCGGGCCCGGGGAGCTGTTTTTT
TRBJ1-3 TRBV5-4 - TRBD1 CASTRLGQGEDTIYF TGTGCCAGCACCCGACTCGGGCAGGGGGAAGACACCATATATTTT